Each of the 29 T cell receptor beta chains below was sequenced from the same sample in a study of blood T cell repertoires in COVID-19. Clones were read by immunoSEQ multiplex PCR, and TCRdb kept only the in-frame ones, dropping some. The table records 130,000 to 150,000 clones, roughly 80% of them present only once. The sequenced sample was PBMCs or T cells enriched from blood (not recorded which). The receptors stem from a middle-aged man who had recovered from COVID-19.

V is TRBV5-1 and J is TRBJ2-1, with D possibly being TRBD1 (6 bases). CDR1 and CDR2 from the germline V gene are SGHRS and YFSETQ. The ends were cut back, 0 bases at V and 0 bases at J, with 13 bases in the middle. CDR3 length: 17 residues. The CDR3 loop is CASSLATGHSSYNEQFF. CDR3 nucleotide sequence: TGCGCCAGCAGCTTGGCTACGGGACATAGCTCCTACAATGAGCAGTTCTTC.

The chain recombines TRBV7-3 with TRBJ1-1; D not certain. The germline CDR1 and CDR2 sequences are SGHTA and FQGTGA. CDR3 size: 13 residues. Trimming pared 0 bases from V and 3 bases from J, leaving 5 bases between. CDR3 sequence reads: CASSLTSDTEAFF. CDR3 coding DNA: TGTGCCAGCAGCTTAACCTCCGACACTGAAGCTTTCTTT.

V usage is TRBV3-1 (or the pseudogene TRBV3-2) and J usage is TRBJ1-1; D remains unclear. Germline V gene lookup returns CDR1 LGHDT and CDR2 YNNKEL (reference sequence). This CDR3 is built from 13 residues. The V end lost 0 bases, the J end lost 7 bases, and 9 bases lay between the germline ends. Here the CDR3 reads CASSQDDGGEAFF. In DNA form, the CDR3 reads TGTGCCAGCAGCCAAGATGACGGAGGTGAAGCTTTCTTT.

The chain has TRBV28 and TRBJ2-6; 9 bases line up with TRBD2. The CDR3 is made up of 16 amino acids. V was pared by 6 bases and J by 0 bases, with 3 bases of the junction left unmatched. Per germline, CDR1 MDHEN and CDR2 SYDVKM. The CDR3 DNA reads as TGTGCCAGCAGCCTAGCGGGAATCTCTGGGGCCAACGTCCTGACTTTC. Translation: CASSLAGISGANVLTF.

The V call is TRBV18, the J call TRBJ2-4; the match to TRBD1 covers 9 bases. Trimming removed 3 bases from V and 7 bases from J; junction bases left unmatched: 7. Germline assignment: CDR1 KGHSH and CDR2 LQKENI. The CDR3 length is 15 residues. The DNA for the CDR3 is TGTGCCAGCTCACCGACTGACAGGGGGTGGAACATTCAGTACTTC. Translated, it gives CASSPTDRGWNIQYF.

Only a few counts were recorded for this clone. The chain links TRBV18 to TRBJ2-2; 9 bases are shared with TRBD1. This CDR3 is built from 15 residues. Germline V gives CDR1 KGHSH, CDR2 LQKENI. V was clipped by 6 bases and J by 0 bases; unmatched bases: 2. The chain's CDR3 is CASSRDRANTGELFF. The CDR3 DNA reads as TGTGCCAGCTCGCGGGACAGGGCGAACACCGGGGAGCTGTTTTTT.

J is TRBJ1-2 and V is TRBV9, with 8 nucleotides matching TRBD1. Germline CDR1 and CDR2: SGDLS and YYNGEE. The CDR3 has 15 amino acids. V lost 5 bases to trimming and J lost 7 bases; unmatched junction nucleotides: 13. The CDR3 loop reads CASRLQGQVNIGYTF. DNA of the CDR3: TGTGCCAGCAGGTTGCAGGGACAGGTAAATATTGGCTACACCTTC.

The rearrangement links TRBV6-6 to TRBJ1-2, with 8 positions matching TRBD1. Germline CDR1 MNHNY, CDR2 SVGAGI (reference sequence). Trimming removed 4 bases from V and 4 bases from J; junction bases left unmatched: 8. The CDR3 runs 15 residues. This CDR3 reads CASSFPGGQGYGYTF. DNA of the CDR3: TGTGCCAGCAGTTTCCCAGGGGGCCAGGGCTATGGCTACACCTTC.

This clone was detected once. The chain is built from TRBV2 and TRBJ1-5; D remains unclear. The CDR3 spans 14 residues. The ends were cut back, 1 base at V and 5 bases at J, with 9 bases in the middle. Germline CDR1 and CDR2: SNHLY and FYNNEI. CDR3 residues: CASSEERLDQPQHF. In nucleotides, the CDR3 is TGTGCCAGCAGTGAAGAGAGACTCGATCAGCCCCAGCATTTT.

The genes are TRBV27 and TRBJ2-1; 8 bases are a match to TRBD2. The CDR3 totals 16 residues. V shed 6 bases and J 6 bases; nucleotides not matched to a gene: 13. The germline gives CDR1 MNHEY, CDR2 SMNVEV (reference sequence). This CDR3 reads CASSPSVAGGLNEQFF. The CDR3 nucleotides read TGTGCCAGCAGCCCGTCGGTGGCGGGGGGACTCAATGAGCAGTTCTTC.

The chain links TRBV7-8 to TRBJ2-3; a weak D match, TRBD2 (6 bases). CDR3 length: 15 residues. CDR1 and CDR2 (germline): SGHVS, FQNEAQ. The V gene lost 1 base and the J gene lost 7 bases, with 15 bases spanning the gap. The CDR3 bases are TGTGCCAGCAGCTTAGGCGGGGTCGGTTGGAATACGCAGTATTTT. As protein: CASSLGGVGWNTQYF. The entire variable domain, with the rest obtained from reference TRBV7-8 and TRBJ2-3, is as follows: GAGVSQSPRYKVAKRGQDVALRCDPISGHVSLFWYQQALGQGPEFLTYFQNEAQLDKSGLPSDRFFAERPEGSVSTLKIQRTQQEDSAVYLCASSLGGVGWNTQYFGPGTRLTVL.

This chain connects TRBV18 to TRBJ1-1; tentatively, D is TRBD1 (5 bases). The CDR3 is 16 residues long. Trimming removed 5 bases from V and 3 bases from J, with 19 bases in between. CDR1 is KGHSH, CDR2 LQKENI, per germline. CDR3 loop: CASSKSRREIDTEAFF. CDR3 nucleotides: TGTGCCAGCTCAAAATCGCGCAGGGAAATCGACACTGAAGCTTTCTTT.

This CDR3 reads CATSDHLAGVDTGELFF. For the CDR3, the DNA is TGTGCCACCAGTGACCACCTAGCGGGGGTCGACACCGGGGAGCTGTTTTTT. This chain joins TRBV24-1 and TRBJ2-2; 10 bases are a match to TRBD2. CDR3 length equals 17 residues. Germline assignment: CDR1 KGHDR and CDR2 SFDVKD. The junction had 7 bases not matched to a gene; V was cut back by 4 bases and J by 3 bases.

The gene calls are TRBV2 and TRBJ2-5; 10 nucleotides line up with TRBD2. Germline-derived CDR1 and CDR2 are SNHLY and FYNNEI. V trimming: 11 bases; J trimming: 2 bases; junction bases outside the gene matches: 8. The CDR3 runs to 14 residues. The CDR3 loop is CASERAGGQETQYF. As DNA, the CDR3 is TGTGCCTCCGAGAGAGCGGGGGGGCAAGAGACCCAGTACTTC. The full variable domain, rest sourced from reference TRBV2 and TRBJ2-5, is EPEVTQTPSHQVTQMGQEVILRCVPISNHLYFYWYRQILGQKVEFLVSFYNNEISEKSEIFDDQFSVERPDGSNFTLKIRSTKLEDSAMYFCASERAGGQETQYFGPGTRLLVL.

V and J are TRBV30 and TRBJ1-1; TRBD1 matches at 9 bases. CDR1 is GTSNPN, CDR2 SVGIG, per germline (reference sequence). The CDR3 is made up of 13 amino acids. After removal of 2 bases from V and 10 bases from J, the junction contained 8 bases not matched to a gene. The CDR3 sequence: CAWSIGTGKVAFF. CDR3 coding DNA: TGTGCCTGGAGTATCGGGACAGGGAAAGTAGCTTTCTTT.

The V and J genes are TRBV7-2 and TRBJ1-6, with D perhaps TRBD1 (5 bases). The CDR3 consists of 14 residues. Trimming took off 6 bases at V and 1 base at J, with 7 bases between the two ends. The germline V gene has CDR1 SGHTA and CDR2 FQGNSA. The CDR3 loop reads CASRGTSYNSPLHF. CDR3 DNA: TGTGCCAGCAGGGGGACTTCCTATAATTCACCCCTCCACTTT.

J is TRBJ2-7 and V is TRBV18; TRBD1 might be the D (6 bases). V gave up 6 bases and J gave up 6 bases, with 15 bases separating them. The CDR3 length is 13 residues. CDR1 and CDR2 from the germline V gene are KGHSH and LQKENI. The CDR3 DNA reads as TGTGCCAGCTCCGGAACAGGGTCGGGCGAGCAGTACTTC. This translates into CASSGTGSGEQYF.

V usage is TRBV19 and J usage is TRBJ2-5; D is unresolved. The CDR3 runs 13 residues. Trimming pared 1 base from V and 1 base from J, leaving 4 bases between. The germline V gene has CDR1 LNHDA and CDR2 SQIVND (reference sequence). CDR3 DNA sequence: TGTGCCAGTAGTATAGGCAGCCAAGAGACCCAGTACTTC. This sequence encodes CASSIGSQETQYF.

The genes are TRBV7-3 and TRBJ2-2; possibly TRBD1 for D (6 bases). This CDR3 is built from 16 residues. The germline V and J ends were trimmed by 1 base and 5 bases, with 14 bases remaining between them. Germline assignment: CDR1 SGHTA and CDR2 FQGTGA. CDR3 amino acids: CASSLRQATQTGELFF. Here the CDR3 DNA reads TGTGCCAGCAGCTTAAGACAGGCAACACAGACCGGGGAGCTGTTTTTT. Full variable domain (missing parts from reference TRBV7-3 and TRBJ2-2): GAGVSQTPSNKVTEKGKYVELRCDPISGHTALYWYRQSLGQGPEFLIYFQGTGAADDSGLPNDRFFAVRPEGSVSTLKIQRTERGDSAVYLCASSLRQATQTGELFFGEGSRLTVL.

The chain recombines TRBV5-4 with TRBJ2-7; 12 nucleotides line up with TRBD1. CDR3 size: 15 residues. Germline CDR1 and CDR2: SGHNT and YYREEE (reference sequence). V was clipped by 0 bases and J by 6 bases; unmatched bases: 4. The CDR3 loop reads CASSLAGTGGIEQYF. The CDR3 DNA is TGTGCCAGCAGCTTGGCCGGGACAGGGGGCATCGAGCAGTACTTC.

The V and J genes are TRBV5-4 and TRBJ1-1; TRBD1 matches at 8 bases. The CDR3 is made up of 14 amino acids. J lost 4 bases, V lost 2 bases, and 4 bases had no gene match. Germline CDR1 reads SGHNT; CDR2 reads YYREEE (reference sequence). Here the CDR3 DNA reads TGTGCCAGCAGCTTCCCCGGACAGGGCACTGAAGCTTTCTTT. This encodes CASSFPGQGTEAFF.

J is TRBJ1-2 and V is TRBV12-3 or TRBV12-4; TRBD1 might be the D (6 bases). The CDR3 has 12 residues. V was shortened by 6 bases and J by 6 bases, with 11 bases between the two germline ends. This chain's CDR3 is CASRQGSDGYTF. The CDR3 nucleotides are TGTGCCAGCAGGCAGGGGAGCGATGGCTACACCTTC.

Concerning this clone itself: Other DNA sequences in the sample encode the same CDR3. The rearrangement joins TRBV28 to TRBJ2-7; possible D gene TRBD2, 6 bases. The CDR3 is 14 amino acids. Per germline, CDR1 MDHEN and CDR2 SYDVKM. V was cut by 6 bases and J by 2 bases, with 14 bases left in between. The CDR3 here is CASSLGGGPYEQYF. As DNA, the CDR3 is TGTGCCAGCAGCCTGGGAGGTGGTCCCTACGAGCAGTACTTC.

This chain joins TRBV6-2 or TRBV6-3 and TRBJ2-5; perhaps TRBD2 as D (6 bases). The CDR3 sequence is 15 residues long. Germline loops: CDR1 MNHEY, CDR2 SVGEGT. V was clipped by 5 bases and J by 0 bases, with 13 bases between them. The CDR3 sequence is CASSRGLEDQETQYF. The CDR3 DNA sequence: TGTGCCAGCAGTAGGGGACTGGAAGACCAAGAGACCCAGTACTTC.

The gene calls are TRBV12-3 or TRBV12-4 and TRBJ1-5; D is undetermined. The CDR3 sequence is 13 residues long. Deletions cut 4 bases from V and 2 bases from J, with 6 bases between. This chain's CDR3 is CASSSSGNQPQHF. The DNA of the CDR3 is TGTGCCAGCAGTTCCTCCGGCAATCAGCCCCAGCATTTT.

V gene TRBV28 combines with J gene TRBJ1-3; possibly TRBD1 for D (6 bases). This CDR3 comprises 15 residues. CDR1 and CDR2 (germline): MDHEN, SYDVKM. Trimming cost V 5 bases and J 2 bases, with 13 bases left between them. The DNA of the CDR3 is TGTGCCAGCAGTCAGGGAGGGGGGCCTGGAAACACCATATATTTT. This encodes CASSQGGGPGNTIYF. Together with reference TRBV28 and TRBJ1-3, the CDR3 gives the full variable domain: DVKVTQSSRYLVKRTGEKVFLECVQDMDHENMFWYRQDPGLGLRLIYFSYDVKMKEKGDIPEGYSVSREKKERFSLILESASTNQTSMYLCASSQGGGPGNTIYFGEGSWLTVV.

The rearrangement joins TRBV7-9 to TRBJ1-2; TRBD1 matches 7 bases. Per germline, CDR1 SEHNR and CDR2 FQNEAQ (reference sequence). This CDR3 is 13 amino acids long. V lost 6 bases to trimming and J lost 2 bases; unmatched junction nucleotides: 3. In nucleotides, the CDR3 is TGTGCCAGCAGTCAGGGGGGAAACTATGGCTACACCTTC. Its protein is CASSQGGNYGYTF. The full variable domain, rest sourced from reference TRBV7-9 and TRBJ1-2, is DTGVSQNPRHKITKRGQNVTFRCDPISEHNRLYWYRQTLGQGPEFLTYFQNEAQLEKSRLLSDRFSAERPKGSFSTLEIQRTEQGDSAMYLCASSQGGNYGYTFGSGTRLTVV.

The chain employs TRBV4-3 and TRBJ2-5; D uncertain. The V and J ends lost 2 bases and 1 base respectively, with 5 bases between them. CDR1 and CDR2 (germline): LGHNA, YSLEER. CDR3 size: 13 residues. This CDR3 reads CASSQTVQETQYF. The CDR3 DNA sequence: TGCGCCAGCAGCCAAACAGTCCAAGAGACCCAGTACTTC.

The gene calls are TRBV7-8 and TRBJ2-5; 7 positions agree with TRBD2. Germline CDR1 and CDR2: SGHVS and FQNEAQ. This CDR3 has 15 residues. Trimming took 7 bases from V and 1 from J; bases not matched to a gene: 9. The CDR3, as DNA: TGTGCCAGCAAATATGGGACTACCTTCCAAGAGACCCAGTACTTC. Amino acid sequence: CASKYGTTFQETQYF.